This T cell receptor (beta chain) was documented in a study of blood T cell repertoires in COVID-19. Study context: Researchers got acute and convalescent COVID-19 samples from the United States, Italy and Spain. Sample material is recorded as cDNA or gDNA derived from T cells, B-cell-depleted T cells, or PBMCs.

The CDR3 is made up of 14 amino acids. Germline V gene lookup returns CDR1 KGHSH and CDR2 LQKENI. The germline V and J ends were trimmed by 3 bases and 3 bases, with 11 bases remaining between them. Per the original methods: By means of reference gene primer amplification, nucleated cell counts were estimated. Data came from immunoSEQ multiplex PCR; TCRdb stores just in-frame clones and leaves some out. The DNA was the basis for D and trimming; V, J and clone size are from that table. This sample has 88,000 or so clones, with about four fifths found just once. The rearrangement joins TRBV18 to TRBJ1-1; D ambiguous. The sequencing sample was made of peripheral blood. The TCR was taken from a human donor in a cohort sampled during active COVID-19. The CDR3 DNA is TGTGCCAGCTCACCTTTGCGACACGACACTGAAGCTTTCTTT. This sequence encodes CASSPLRHDTEAFF.